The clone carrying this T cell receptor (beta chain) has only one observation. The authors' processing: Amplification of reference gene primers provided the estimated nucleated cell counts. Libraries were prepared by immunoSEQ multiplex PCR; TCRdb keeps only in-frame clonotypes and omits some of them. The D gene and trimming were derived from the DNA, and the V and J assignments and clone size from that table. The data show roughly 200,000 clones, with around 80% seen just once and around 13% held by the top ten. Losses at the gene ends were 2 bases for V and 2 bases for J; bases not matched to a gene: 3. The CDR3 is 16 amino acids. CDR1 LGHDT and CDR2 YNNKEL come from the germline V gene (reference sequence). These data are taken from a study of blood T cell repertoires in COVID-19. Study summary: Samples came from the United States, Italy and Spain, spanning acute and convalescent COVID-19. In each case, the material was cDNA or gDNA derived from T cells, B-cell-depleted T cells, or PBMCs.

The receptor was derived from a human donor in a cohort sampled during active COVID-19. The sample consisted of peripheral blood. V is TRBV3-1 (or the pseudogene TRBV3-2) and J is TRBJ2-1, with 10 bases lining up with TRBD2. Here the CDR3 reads CASSQRTSGTYNEQFF. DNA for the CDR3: TGTGCCAGCAGCCAAAGGACTAGCGGCACCTACAATGAGCAGTTCTTC.